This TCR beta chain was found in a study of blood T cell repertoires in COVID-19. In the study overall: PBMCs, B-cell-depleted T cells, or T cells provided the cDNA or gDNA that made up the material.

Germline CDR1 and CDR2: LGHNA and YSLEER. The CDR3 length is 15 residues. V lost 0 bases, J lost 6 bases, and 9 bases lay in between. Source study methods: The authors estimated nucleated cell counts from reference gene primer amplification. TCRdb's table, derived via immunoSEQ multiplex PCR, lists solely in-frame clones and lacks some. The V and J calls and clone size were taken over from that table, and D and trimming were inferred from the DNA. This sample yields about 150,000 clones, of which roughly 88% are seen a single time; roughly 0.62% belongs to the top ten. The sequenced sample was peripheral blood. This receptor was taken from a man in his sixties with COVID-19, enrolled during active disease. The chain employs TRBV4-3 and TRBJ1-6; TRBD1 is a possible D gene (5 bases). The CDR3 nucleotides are TGCGCCAGCAGCCAAGATGCAGGGCTTAATTCACCCCTCCACTTT. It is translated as CASSQDAGLNSPLHF.